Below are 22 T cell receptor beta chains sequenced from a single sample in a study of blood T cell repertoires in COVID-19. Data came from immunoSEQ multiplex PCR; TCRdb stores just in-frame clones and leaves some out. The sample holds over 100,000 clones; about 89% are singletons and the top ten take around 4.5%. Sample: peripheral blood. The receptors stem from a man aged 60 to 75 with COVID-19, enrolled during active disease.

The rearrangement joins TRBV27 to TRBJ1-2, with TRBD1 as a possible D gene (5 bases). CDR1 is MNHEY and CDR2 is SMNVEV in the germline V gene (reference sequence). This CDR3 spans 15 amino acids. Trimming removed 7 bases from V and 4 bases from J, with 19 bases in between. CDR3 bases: TGTGCCAGCACTCACAGTGGGACGGGAGCCTATGGCTACACCTTC. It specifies CASTHSGTGAYGYTF.

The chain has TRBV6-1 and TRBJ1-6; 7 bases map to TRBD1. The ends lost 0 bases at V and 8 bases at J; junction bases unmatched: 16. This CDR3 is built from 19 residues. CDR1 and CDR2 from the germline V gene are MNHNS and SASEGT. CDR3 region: CASSEATVTGSVKDSPLHF. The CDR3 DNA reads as TGTGCCAGCAGTGAAGCCACCGTGACAGGGTCGGTCAAGGATTCACCCCTCCACTTT.

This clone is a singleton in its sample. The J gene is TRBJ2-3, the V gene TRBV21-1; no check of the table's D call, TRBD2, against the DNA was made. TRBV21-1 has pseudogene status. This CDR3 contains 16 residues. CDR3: CASSKVAAEGTDTQYF. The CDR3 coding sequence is TGTGCCAGCAGCAAAGTAGCGGCAGAAGGGACAGATACGCAGTATTTT.

CDR3 nucleotides: TGTGCCAGCAGCCCGGGGGGACAGGGGGACACTGAAGCTTTCTTT. Its translation: CASSPGGQGDTEAFF. The gene calls are TRBV11-3 and TRBJ1-1, with 11 bases identical to TRBD1. Germline V gene sequence: CDR1 SGHNT, CDR2 YENEEA. With 5 bases clipped from V and 3 bases from J, the junction kept 5 bases outside the gene matches. The CDR3 has 15 amino acids.

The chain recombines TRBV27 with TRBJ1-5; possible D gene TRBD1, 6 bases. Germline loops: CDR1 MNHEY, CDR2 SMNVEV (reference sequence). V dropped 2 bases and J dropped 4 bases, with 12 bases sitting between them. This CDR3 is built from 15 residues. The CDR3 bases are TGTGCCAGCAGTTTAGGGACAAGGTTTAATCAGCCCCAGCATTTT. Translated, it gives CASSLGTRFNQPQHF.

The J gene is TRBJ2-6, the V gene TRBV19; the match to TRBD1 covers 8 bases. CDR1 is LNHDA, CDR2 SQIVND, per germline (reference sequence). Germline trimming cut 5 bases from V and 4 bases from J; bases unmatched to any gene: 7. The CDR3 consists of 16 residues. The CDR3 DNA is TGTGCCAGTAGTGACCCCAGGGGGCCCGGGGCCAACGTCCTGACTTTC. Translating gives CASSDPRGPGANVLTF.

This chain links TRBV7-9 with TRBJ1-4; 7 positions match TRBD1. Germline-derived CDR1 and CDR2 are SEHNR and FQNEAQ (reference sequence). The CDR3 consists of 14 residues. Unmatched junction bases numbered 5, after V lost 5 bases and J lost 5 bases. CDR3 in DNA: TGTGCCAGCAGCCGAACAGGGGTCAATGAAAAACTGTTTTTT. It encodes CASSRTGVNEKLFF.

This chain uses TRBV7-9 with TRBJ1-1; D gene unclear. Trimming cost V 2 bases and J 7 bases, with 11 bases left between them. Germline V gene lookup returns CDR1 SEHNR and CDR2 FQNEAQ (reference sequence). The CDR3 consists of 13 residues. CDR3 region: CASSLSLRDEAFF. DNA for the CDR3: TGTGCCAGCAGCTTAAGCTTGAGGGATGAAGCTTTCTTT.

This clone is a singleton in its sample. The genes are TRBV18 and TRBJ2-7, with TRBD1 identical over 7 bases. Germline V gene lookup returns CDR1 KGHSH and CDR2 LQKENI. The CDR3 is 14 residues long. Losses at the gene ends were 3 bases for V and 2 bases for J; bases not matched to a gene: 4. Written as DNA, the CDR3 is TGTGCCAGCTCACCGGGACAGAACCCCTACGAGCAGTACTTC. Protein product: CASSPGQNPYEQYF.

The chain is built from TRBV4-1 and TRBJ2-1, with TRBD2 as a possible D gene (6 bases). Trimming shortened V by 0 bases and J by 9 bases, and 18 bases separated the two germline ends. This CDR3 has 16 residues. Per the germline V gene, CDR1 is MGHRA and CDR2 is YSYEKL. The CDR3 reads CASSQEWSGLRVEQFF. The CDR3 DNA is TGCGCCAGCAGCCAAGAGTGGTCAGGACTACGGGTTGAGCAGTTCTTC.

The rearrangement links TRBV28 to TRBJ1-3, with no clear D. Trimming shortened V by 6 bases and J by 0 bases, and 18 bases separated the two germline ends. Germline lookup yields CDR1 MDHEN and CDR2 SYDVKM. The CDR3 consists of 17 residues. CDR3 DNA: TGTGCCAGCAGCTTACTCTTGAGTTTAATCTCTGGAAACACCATATATTTT. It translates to CASSLLLSLISGNTIYF. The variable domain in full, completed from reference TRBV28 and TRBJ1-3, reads DVKVTQSSRYLVKRTGEKVFLECVQDMDHENMFWYRQDPGLGLRLIYFSYDVKMKEKGDIPEGYSVSREKKERFSLILESASTNQTSMYLCASSLLLSLISGNTIYFGEGSWLTVV.

CDR3 loop: CASGAAVNSPLHF. For the CDR3, the DNA is TGTGCCAGCGGGGCGGCGGTTAATTCACCCCTCCACTTT. This chain uses TRBV25-1 with TRBJ1-6; D perhaps matches TRBD1 (5 bases). The germline gives CDR1 MGHDK, CDR2 SYGVNS. The CDR3 runs 13 residues. The ends were cut back, 8 bases at V and 6 bases at J, with 11 bases in the middle. The full variable domain, in which reference TRBV25-1 and TRBJ1-6 provide the parts outside the CDR3, is EADIYQTPRYLVIGTGKKITLECSQTMGHDKMYWYQQDPGMELHLIHYSYGVNSTEKGDLSSESTVSRIRTEHFPLTLESARPSHTSQYLCASGAAVNSPLHFGNGTRLTVT.

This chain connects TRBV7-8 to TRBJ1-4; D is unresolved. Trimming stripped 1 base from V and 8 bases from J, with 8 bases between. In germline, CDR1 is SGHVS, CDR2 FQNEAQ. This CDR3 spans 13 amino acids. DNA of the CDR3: TGTGCCAGCAGCTTAGAGCACGGGGAAAAACTGTTTTTT. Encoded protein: CASSLEHGEKLFF.

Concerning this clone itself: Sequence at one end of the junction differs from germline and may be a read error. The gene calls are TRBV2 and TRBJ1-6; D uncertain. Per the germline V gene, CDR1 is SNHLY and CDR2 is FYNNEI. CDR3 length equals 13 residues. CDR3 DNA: TGTGCCGTGCGGTCCTCCCATAATTCACCCCTCCACTTT. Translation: CAVRSSHNSPLHF.

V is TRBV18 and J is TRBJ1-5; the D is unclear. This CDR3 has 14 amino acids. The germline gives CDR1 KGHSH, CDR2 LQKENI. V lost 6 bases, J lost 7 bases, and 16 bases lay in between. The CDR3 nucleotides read TGTGCCAGCTCCCCCGGAATAGGAGCGCAGCCCCAGCATTTT. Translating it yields CASSPGIGAQPQHF.

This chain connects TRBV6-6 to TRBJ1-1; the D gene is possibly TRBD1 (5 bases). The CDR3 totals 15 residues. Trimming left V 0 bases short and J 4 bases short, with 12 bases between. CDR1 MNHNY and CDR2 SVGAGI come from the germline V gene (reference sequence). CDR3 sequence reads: CASSYSIQGSTEAFF. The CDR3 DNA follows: TGTGCCAGCAGTTACTCTATCCAGGGCAGCACTGAAGCTTTCTTT.

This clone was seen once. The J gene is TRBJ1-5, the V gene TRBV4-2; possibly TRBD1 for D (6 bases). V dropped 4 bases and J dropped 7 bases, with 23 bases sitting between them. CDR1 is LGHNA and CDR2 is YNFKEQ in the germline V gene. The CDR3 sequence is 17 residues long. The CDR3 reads CASSPVRLQGGIQPQHF. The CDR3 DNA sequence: TGTGCCAGCAGCCCAGTTAGGCTACAGGGAGGGATACAGCCCCAGCATTTT.

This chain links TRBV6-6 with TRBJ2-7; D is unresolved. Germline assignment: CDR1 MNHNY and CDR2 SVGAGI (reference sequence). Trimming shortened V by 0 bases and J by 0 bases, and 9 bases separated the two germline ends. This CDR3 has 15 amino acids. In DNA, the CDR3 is TGTGCCAGCAGTTACTCCCAGGCGAGCTCCTACGAGCAGTACTTC. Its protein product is CASSYSQASSYEQYF.

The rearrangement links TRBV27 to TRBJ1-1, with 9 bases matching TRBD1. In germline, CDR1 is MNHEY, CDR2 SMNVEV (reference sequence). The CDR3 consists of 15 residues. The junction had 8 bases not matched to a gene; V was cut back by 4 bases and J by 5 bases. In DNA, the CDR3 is TGTGCCAGCAGTTCCCCCGGGACAGGGAAGACTGAAGCTTTCTTT. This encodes CASSSPGTGKTEAFF.

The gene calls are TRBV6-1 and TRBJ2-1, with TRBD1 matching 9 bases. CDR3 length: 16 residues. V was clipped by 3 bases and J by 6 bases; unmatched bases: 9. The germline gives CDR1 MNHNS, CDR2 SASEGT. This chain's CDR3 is CASSDLDRGAANEQFF. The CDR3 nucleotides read TGTGCCAGCAGTGACCTGGACAGGGGAGCGGCCAATGAGCAGTTCTTC.

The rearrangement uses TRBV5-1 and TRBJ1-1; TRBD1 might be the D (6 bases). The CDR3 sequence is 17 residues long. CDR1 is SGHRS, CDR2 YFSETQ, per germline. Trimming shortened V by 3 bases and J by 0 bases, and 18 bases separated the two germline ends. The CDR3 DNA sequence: TGCGCCAGCAGCTACTCAACAGGGATCATCATGAACACTGAAGCTTTCTTT. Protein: CASSYSTGIIMNTEAFF.

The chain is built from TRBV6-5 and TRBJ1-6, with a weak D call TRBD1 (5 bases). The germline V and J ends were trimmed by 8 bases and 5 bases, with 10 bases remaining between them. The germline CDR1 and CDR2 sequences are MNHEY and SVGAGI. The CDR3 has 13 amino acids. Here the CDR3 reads CASGSGHNSPLHF. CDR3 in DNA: TGTGCCAGCGGGTCAGGGCATAATTCACCCCTCCACTTT.